A single sample gave rise to the 8 T cell receptor beta chains below, sequenced in a study of T-cell reconstitution after alpha-beta-depleted transplantation in children (dated by TCRdb to about 2016). Library generation was performed with PCR. The sequencing machine was an Illumina HiSeq 2500. Molecular barcoding was employed in the preparation of TCR libraries, with unique molecular identifiers being used to normalize TCRbeta repertoire quantification. The public reads were quality trimmed at Q25 with fastp and then assembled into clones with MiXCR by TCRdb, keeping productive beta chains. Rows with one shared CDR3 protein collapse into an entry with the most common genes and DNA. The sample contains around 480,000 distinct CDR3 sequences, less than 35% of them found a single time. Together, the top ten hold roughly 2.5% of the sample. The sample was PBMCs from the stem cell graft donor, taken from the stem cell graft. The receptors stem from a human donor who donated a stem cell graft to a child with aplastic anemia.

The V gene is TRBV11-2, the J gene TRBJ2-6; 11 bases align to TRBD1. This CDR3 has 19 amino acids. In germline, CDR1 is SGHAT, CDR2 FQNNGV. J was trimmed by 4 bases and V by 7 bases; bases with no gene match: 15. This CDR3 is CASTRPNRDRGDGANVLTF. In DNA form, the CDR3 reads TGTGCCAGCACCAGACCTAACCGGGACAGGGGGGACGGGGCCAACGTCCTGACTTTC.

This clonotype has just a few counts. V and J are TRBV20-1 and TRBJ1-5; 7 bases line up with TRBD1. CDR3 length equals 15 residues. Germline V gives CDR1 DFQATT, CDR2 SNEGSKA (reference sequence). Here the CDR3 DNA reads TGCAGCGGCACGAGGATACAGGGGTCCAATCAGCCCCAGCATTTT. This codes for CSGTRIQGSNQPQHF.

The table lists this clonotype with a few counts. The J gene is TRBJ2-5, the V gene TRBV7-2; no clear D. From germline, CDR1 is SGHTA and CDR2 FQGNSA. The CDR3 has 14 residues. The V end was cut by 4 bases, the J end by 4 bases, with 13 bases between. For the CDR3, the DNA is TGTGCCAGCAGCTCTACTCCCCTAAGAGAGACCCAGTACTTC. It is translated as CASSSTPLRETQYF.

This chain links TRBV7-2 with TRBJ1-3; unclear D gene. Trimming left V 5 bases short and J 2 bases short, with 16 bases between. This CDR3 contains 16 residues. Per germline, CDR1 SGHTA and CDR2 FQGNSA. The CDR3 region has the DNA TGTGCCAGCAGCCCCCCCGAGGACGGGGCTGGAAACACCATATATTTT. This sequence encodes CASSPPEDGAGNTIYF.

The chain has TRBV5-4 and TRBJ1-1; D perhaps matches TRBD1 (6 bases). Germline values: CDR1 SGHNT, CDR2 YYREEE (reference sequence). This CDR3 has 13 residues. CDR3 DNA: TGTGCTGGCACCACAGGGATAAACACTGAAGCTTTCTTT. Translated, it gives CAGTTGINTEAFF.

The CDR3 bases are TGCGCCAGCAGCCGCGCCCCGGGGAGTGGGTGGGAGCTGTTTTTT. It codes for CASSRAPGSGWELFF. V and J are TRBV4-3 and TRBJ2-2, with D possibly being TRBD2 (5 bases). The germline CDR1 and CDR2 sequences are LGHNA and YSLEER. CDR3 length: 15 amino acids. V was clipped by 4 bases and J by 9 bases, with 18 bases between them.

The CDR3 loop is CASSLDSQKSTDTQYF. CDR3 nucleotide sequence: TGCGCCAGCAGCTTGGACTCTCAGAAATCCACAGATACGCAGTATTTT. The V gene is TRBV5-1, the J gene TRBJ2-3, with D hard to call. This CDR3 contains 16 residues. Between the trimmed V and J ends, which lost 0 bases and 2 bases, there was a span of 13 bases. Per germline, CDR1 SGHRS and CDR2 YFSETQ.

J is TRBJ1-2 and V is TRBV20-1; 10 bases are shared with TRBD1. The CDR3 contains 16 residues. Germline-derived CDR1 and CDR2 are DFQATT and SNEGSKA (reference sequence). With V trimmed by 0 bases and J by 3 bases, 7 bases remained unmatched. CDR3 region: CSARDPLGTGDYGYTF. The CDR3 DNA reads TGCAGTGCTAGAGATCCGTTAGGGACAGGGGACTATGGCTACACCTTC.